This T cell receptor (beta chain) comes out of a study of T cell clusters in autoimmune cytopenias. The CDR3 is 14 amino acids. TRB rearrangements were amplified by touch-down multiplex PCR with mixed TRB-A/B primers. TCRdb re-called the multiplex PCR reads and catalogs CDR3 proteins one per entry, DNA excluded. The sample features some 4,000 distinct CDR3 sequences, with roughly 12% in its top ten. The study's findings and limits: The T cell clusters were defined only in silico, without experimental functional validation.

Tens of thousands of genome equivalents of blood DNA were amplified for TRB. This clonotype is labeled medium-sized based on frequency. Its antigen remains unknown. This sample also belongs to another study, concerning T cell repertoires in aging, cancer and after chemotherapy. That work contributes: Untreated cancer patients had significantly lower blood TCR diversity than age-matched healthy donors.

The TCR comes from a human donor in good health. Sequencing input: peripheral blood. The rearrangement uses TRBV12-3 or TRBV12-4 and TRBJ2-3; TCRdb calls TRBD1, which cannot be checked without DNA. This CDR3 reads CASSSRDRADTQYF.